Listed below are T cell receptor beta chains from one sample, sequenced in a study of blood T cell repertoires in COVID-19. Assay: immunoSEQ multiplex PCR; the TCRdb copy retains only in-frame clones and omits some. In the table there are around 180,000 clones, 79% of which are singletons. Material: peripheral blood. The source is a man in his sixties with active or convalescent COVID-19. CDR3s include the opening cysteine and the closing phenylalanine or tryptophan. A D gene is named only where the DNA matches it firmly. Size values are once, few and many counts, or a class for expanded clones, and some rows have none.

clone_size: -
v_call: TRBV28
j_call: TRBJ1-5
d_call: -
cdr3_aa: CASRRQPNQPQHF
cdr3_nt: TGTGCCAGCAGACGACAGCCCAATCAGCCCCAGCATTTT

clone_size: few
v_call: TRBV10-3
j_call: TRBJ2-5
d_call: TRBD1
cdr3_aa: CATNRGPGETQYF
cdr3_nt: TGTGCCACCAACAGGGGGCCAGGGGAGACCCAGTACTTC

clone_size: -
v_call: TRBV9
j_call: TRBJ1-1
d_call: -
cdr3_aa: CASSPPQATGDTEAFF
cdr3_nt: TGTGCCAGCAGCCCCCCACAGGCTACGGGTGACACTGAAGCTTTCTTT

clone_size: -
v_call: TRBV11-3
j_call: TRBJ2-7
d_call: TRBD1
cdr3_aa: CASSLGQGGEQYF
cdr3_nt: TGTGCCAGCAGCCTGGGACAGGGGGGCGAGCAGTACTTC

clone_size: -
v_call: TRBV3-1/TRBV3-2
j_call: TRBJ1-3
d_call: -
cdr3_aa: CASSAPGNTIYF
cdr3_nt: TGTGCCAGCAGCGCCCCAGGGAACACCATATATTTT

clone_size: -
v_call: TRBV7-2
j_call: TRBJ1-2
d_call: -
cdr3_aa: CASSLVSYTF
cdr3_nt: TGTGCCAGCAGCTTAGTTAGCTACACCTTC

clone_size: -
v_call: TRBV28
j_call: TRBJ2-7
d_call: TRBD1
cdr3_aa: CASSKTGGGFHEQYF
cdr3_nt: TGTGCCAGCAGCAAAACAGGGGGCGGATTCCACGAGCAGTACTTC

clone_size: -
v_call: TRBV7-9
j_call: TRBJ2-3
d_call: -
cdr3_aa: CASTGLASTDTQYF
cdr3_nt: TGTGCCTCTACCGGGCTAGCGTCAACAGATACGCAGTATTTT

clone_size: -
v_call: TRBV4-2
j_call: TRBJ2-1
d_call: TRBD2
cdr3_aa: CASSQRREVDNEQFF
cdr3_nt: TGTGCCAGCAGCCAACGGCGGGAGGTCGATAATGAGCAGTTCTTC

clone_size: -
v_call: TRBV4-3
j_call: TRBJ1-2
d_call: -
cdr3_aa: CASSQLTGIYGYTF
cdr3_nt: TGCGCCAGCAGCCAGCTCACAGGAATATATGGCTACACCTTC